This T cell receptor (beta chain) comes out of a study of cytomegalovirus exposure and HLA in healthy donors (dated by TCRdb to the late 2010s). For the study in its entirety: An earlier analysis of approximately 640 of the donors reported more than 250 Gb of sequence data and some 120 million unique TCR beta sequences from 150 million to 200 million T cells. An early release covering more than 500 HLA-typed donors comprised about 320 gigabases of sequencing data and tens of millions of unique TCR sequences. Among the roughly 400 genotyped donors, about 85% belonged to the genetic ancestry cluster associated with self-reported Caucasian donors. The study aimed to test whether signatures of past pathogen exposure could be identified by cataloging public T cell receptors. The study used immunosequencing to profile the T cell repertoires of approximately 640 subjects and linked those repertoires to cytomegalovirus serostatus. A separate validation cohort of about 110 different subjects was used in addition to the roughly 720-subject first cohort. The study combined high-throughput TCR immunosequencing, statistical association of individual TCRs with disease status, and machine learning to predict cytomegalovirus infection status. A later analysis re-examined previously published TCR beta repertoires from more than 650 donors and added high-resolution HLA genotyping to investigate patterns of TCR occurrence. Rather than using new phenotypic data, the later analysis identified candidate immune exposures from TCR beta sequences and from how often those sequences occurred across donors. An earlier analysis of a few hundred of the donors applied high-throughput TCR beta sequencing to assess whether each TCR beta V gene segment acted as functional or pseudogenic. Donor age, sex, ethnicity and CMV serostatus were compiled alongside the repertoire data. Genome-wide SNP genotypes for about three fifths of the roughly 700 donors were used in a later genetic analysis, which treated that subset as a discovery cohort. Every repertoire in the discovery cohort had been generated on one and the same sequencing platform. HLA typing covered class I and class II loci at four-digit resolution. Typing coverage varied by locus: about 620-630 donors for A, B, C, DRB1 and DQB1; about 520 for DQA1; approximately 570 for DPA1; 400 to 480 for DPB1. Roughly five DR-DQ haplotypes were treated as single units for association and clustering because of strong linkage in the cohort. On average, roughly 250,000 unique TCR beta nucleotide sequences were sequenced per donor among some 430 genotyped donors of the cohort, with around 19% of those sequences being non-productive.

The library was produced with the immunoSEQ multiplex PCR assay. For the multiplex PCR, a mixture combining 60 forward primers for TCR Vbeta segments and 13 reverse primers for TCR Jbeta segments was used. Amplification of the CDR3 region of rearranged TCR beta genes was performed with a multiplex PCR assay on genomic DNA. The Illumina HiSeq System was used to sequence the amplified TCR beta libraries as 87-base-pair reads. Turning to the authors' computational methods: A later analysis counted about 80 million unique TCR beta chains across the 550 to 750 repertoires, and 9 million to 14 million of these chains were shared by at least two donors. A nearest-neighbor algorithm error-corrected the raw reads and collapsed the reads into unique sequences, merging closely related sequences to remove PCR and sequencing errors. To assign V, D and J gene segments, CDR3 sequences were aligned to IMGT reference sequences. For a sequence to be retained, a match of at least six nucleotides to both a V gene segment and a J gene segment was required. Rearrangements were called productive when the CDR3 lacked stop codons and stayed in frame with V and J; all others were non-productive. CDR3 was defined according to IMGT convention as the region running from the second conserved V-encoded cysteine to the conserved J-encoded phenylalanine. The earlier analysis of 587 of the donors excluded sequences that lacked an unambiguous match to a single V gene segment. An earlier analysis of around 600 of the donors classified V segments as functional when productive rearrangements were above 56.7% and as segregating when the standard deviation between donors was above 5%. A statistical classification framework was built to diagnose cytomegalovirus status from the catalog of TCR beta chain sequences. In a later analysis, TCR nucleotide sequences were compared against IMGT/GENE-DB human TR gene sequences so that V and J genes could be assigned. Using the TCRdist pipeline, a later analysis assigned CDR3 sequences along with most-parsimonious VDJ recombination scenarios. In a later analysis, each TCR beta chain was defined by its CDR3 amino acid sequence together with its V-gene family, and reads lacking a unique V-gene family were excluded. In a later analysis, around 650 highly shared, low-generation-probability nucleotide sequences were removed to address suspected cross-contamination and a sequencing artifact. In a later analysis, a clonal expansion index was calculated for each public chain from normalized within-repertoire ranks of inferred template counts. In a later analysis, generation probabilities were computed with a VDJ recombination model fitted to out-of-frame rearrangements, and the resulting probabilities were checked against IGoR. A later analysis scored TCR-TCR, TCR-HLA and TCR-CMV co-occurrence with hypergeometric tests, applying a repertoire-size bias correction to TCR pairs. A later analysis estimated false discovery rates by permuting HLA or CMV assignments 20 times. In a later analysis, co-occurring TCRs were grouped with DBSCAN, and TCRdist sequence similarity was added when clustering was performed within HLA-allele-positive subsets. Repertoires with fewer than 30,000 or more than 120,000 public chains were left out of co-occurrence clustering, as were five repertoires with anomalous nucleotide sharing. The table comes from immuneACCESS by way of TCRdb, which keeps in-frame sequences with V and J called. Part of the clones is missing from these tables; in studies checked, under half for an unresolved V gene and the rest for unknown reasons. The V and J calls and clone size were taken over from that table, and D and trimming were inferred from the DNA. The sample table shows 110,000 to 150,000 clones, and approximately 71% are seen once. The top ten constitute roughly 4.6% of the sample.

Points on this clone: Its antigen has not been determined. Base quality data are lacking; no much larger clone is found one base away.

The cohort consisted of 600 or so healthy bone marrow donors. Cohort members were all nominally healthy when sampled, although unrecorded immune exposures were likely present. The donor tested CMV seronegative and was one of the 352 seronegative cohort members. Every donor gave a peripheral blood sample, and the peripheral blood mononuclear cells from that sample were used for TCR beta sequencing. Genomic DNA was extracted from the blood cell samples with the Qiagen DNeasy Blood Extraction Kit. V ends up 2 bases short and J 0 bases short, with an unmatched junction base count of 5. The CDR3 starts with the cysteine, ends with the phenylalanine, and has 18 residues. The entry retains the CDR3 DNA only, 54 bases that are in frame from base 1. Reading the germline V gene gives CDR1 SGHTA and CDR2 FQGNSA. Beyond this particular receptor, the publication reports: Across donors, most TCR sequences were observed very rarely, whereas some public TCRs were present in many individuals. In a later analysis, several top co-occurrence clusters were reported to appear linked to parvovirus B19, influenza, CMV and Epstein-Barr virus. The 87-base-pair reads could not distinguish some IMGT-functional V segments, including TRBV6-2 and TRBV6-3, so those segments were excluded. Assigning TCR associations to individual alleles was difficult when HLA alleles, especially DR and DQ, strongly co-occurred. Specific HLA alleles were associated with some 15,000 TCR beta sequences at a false discovery rate of 0.05 in a later analysis. Correlated functional status among segregating V segments might be attributable to linkage disequilibrium, but an unknown experimental factor could not be ruled out. A few of the identified cytomegalovirus-associated TCR beta chains were confirmed in vitro to be specific for cytomegalovirus antigens. It was suggested by the authors that the approach could potentially be generalized to other disease states and immunological phenotypes. The study listed approximately 150 TCR beta chains as associated with cytomegalovirus. For the cohort, immune exposure information was limited to CMV serostatus. According to a later analysis, most CMV-associated TCR beta chains appeared to be HLA-restricted, and the HLA associations seemed to be driven largely by CMV exposure. Roughly uniform sequencing depth across donors was assumed in presence/absence analyses, although this assumption may not hold. In a later genetic analysis, a missense DCLRE1C variant was associated with V-gene and J-gene trimming of TCR beta chains, and the association was replicated in an independent cohort. According to a later genetic analysis, donors in an Asian-associated ancestry cluster had fewer N-insertions in productive TCRs than the approximately 650-donor mean. This cohort had only TCR beta chains sequenced, and the lack of alpha or paired-chain data limited which features could be detected. The sequencing pipeline was judged likely to have produced a cluster of highly shared sequence variants as a technical artifact. Because HLA typing was missing for some donors at each locus, association tests included only the typed subset. In an earlier analysis of roughly 500 of the donors, most TCR beta V segments appeared in productive rearrangements about 87% or about 30% of the time, broadly matching IMGT annotations. In both the original and validation cohorts, the classifier was reported to diagnose cytomegalovirus status with high specificity and sensitivity. A further reported finding was that TCR beta sequences accurately predicted the HLA-A and HLA-B alleles for most subjects in the first cohort. The earlier analysis of 587 of the donors excluded over 15 rarely observed V segments, including chromosome 9 orphons, because counts were too low. In a later analysis, the rate of TCR association differed among HLA loci, with DRB1 alleles having the most associated TCRs and HLA-C alleles having the fewest. Compared with equally common non-associated chains, HLA-associated TCR beta chains in a later analysis were more clonally expanded and had lower generation probabilities.

Sequencing was performed on PBMCs. The chain joins TRBV7-2 to TRBJ2-2; TRBD2 matches 11 bases in the middle. This sequence was found in a woman aged 45-59 years in good health and CMV-seronegative. The DNA reads as follows: TGTGCCAGCAGCTTATTTACTAGCGGGGGCCCGAACACCGGGGAGCTGTTTTTT. Translation gives CASSLFTSGGPNTGELFF. Here the CDR3 is joined to the reference TRBV7-2 and TRBJ2-2 genes, and the full variable domain is: GAGVSQSPSNKVTEKGKDVELRCDPISGHTALYWYRQSLGQGLEFLIYFQGNSAPDKSGLPSDRFSAERTGGSVSTLTIQRTQQEDSAVYLCASSLFTSGGPNTGELFFGEGSRLTVL.